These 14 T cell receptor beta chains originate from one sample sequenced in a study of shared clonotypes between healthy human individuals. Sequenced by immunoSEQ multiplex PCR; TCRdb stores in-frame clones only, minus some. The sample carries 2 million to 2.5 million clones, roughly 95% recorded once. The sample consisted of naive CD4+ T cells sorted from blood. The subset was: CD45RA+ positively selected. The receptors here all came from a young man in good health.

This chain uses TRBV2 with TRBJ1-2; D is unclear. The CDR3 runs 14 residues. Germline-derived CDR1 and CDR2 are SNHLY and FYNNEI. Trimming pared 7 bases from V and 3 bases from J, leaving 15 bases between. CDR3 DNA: TGTGCCAGCACCCTTAGGTGGGGTGACTATGGCTACACCTTC. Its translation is CASTLRWGDYGYTF.

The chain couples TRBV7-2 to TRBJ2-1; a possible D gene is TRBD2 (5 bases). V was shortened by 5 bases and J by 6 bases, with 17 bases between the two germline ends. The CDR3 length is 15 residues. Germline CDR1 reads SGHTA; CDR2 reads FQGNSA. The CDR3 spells CASSHGRLLGNEQFF. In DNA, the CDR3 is TGTGCCAGCAGCCATGGTCGCTTACTAGGCAATGAGCAGTTCTTC.

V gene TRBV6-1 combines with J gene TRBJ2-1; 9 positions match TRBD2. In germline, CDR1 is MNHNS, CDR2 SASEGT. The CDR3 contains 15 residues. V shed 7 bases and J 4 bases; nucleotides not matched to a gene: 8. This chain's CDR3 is CASTVSLAGYNEQFF. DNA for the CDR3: TGTGCCAGCACCGTGTCGCTAGCGGGATACAATGAGCAGTTCTTC.

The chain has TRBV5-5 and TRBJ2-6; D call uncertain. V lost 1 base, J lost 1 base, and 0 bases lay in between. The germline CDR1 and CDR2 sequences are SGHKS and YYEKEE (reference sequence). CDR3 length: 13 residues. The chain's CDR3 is CASSLSGANVLTF. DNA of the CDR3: TGTGCCAGCAGCTTGTCTGGGGCCAACGTCCTGACTTTC.

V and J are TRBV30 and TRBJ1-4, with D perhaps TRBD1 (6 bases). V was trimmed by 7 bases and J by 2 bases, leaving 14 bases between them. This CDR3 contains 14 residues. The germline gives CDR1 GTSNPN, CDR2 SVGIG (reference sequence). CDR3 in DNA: TGTGCCTTCTGGGGGGGCTTGACTAATGAAAAACTGTTTTTT. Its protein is CAFWGGLTNEKLFF.

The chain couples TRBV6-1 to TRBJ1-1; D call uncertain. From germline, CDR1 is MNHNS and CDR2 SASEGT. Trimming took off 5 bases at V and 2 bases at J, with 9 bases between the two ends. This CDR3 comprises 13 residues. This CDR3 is CASSLSLNTEAFF. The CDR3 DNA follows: TGTGCCAGCAGTTTATCCCTTAACACTGAAGCTTTCTTT.

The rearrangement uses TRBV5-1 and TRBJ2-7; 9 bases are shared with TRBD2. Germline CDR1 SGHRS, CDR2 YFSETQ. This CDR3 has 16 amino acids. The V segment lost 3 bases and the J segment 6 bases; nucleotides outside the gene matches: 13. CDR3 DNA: TGCGCCAGCAGCTCGTCGACTTATAGCGGGAGCGGCGAGCAGTACTTC. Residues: CASSSSTYSGSGEQYF.

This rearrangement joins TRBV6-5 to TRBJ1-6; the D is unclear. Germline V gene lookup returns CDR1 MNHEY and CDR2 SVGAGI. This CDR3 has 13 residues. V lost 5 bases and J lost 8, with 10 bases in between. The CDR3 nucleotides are TGTGCCAGCAGTCCCCCACAAGATTCACCCCTCCACTTT. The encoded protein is CASSPPQDSPLHF.

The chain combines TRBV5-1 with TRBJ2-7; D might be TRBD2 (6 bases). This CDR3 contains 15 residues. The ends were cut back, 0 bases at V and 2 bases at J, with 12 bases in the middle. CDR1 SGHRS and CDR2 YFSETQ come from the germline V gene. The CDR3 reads CASSLGVSGTYEQYF. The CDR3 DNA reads TGCGCCAGCAGCTTGGGGGTTAGCGGAACCTACGAGCAGTACTTC.

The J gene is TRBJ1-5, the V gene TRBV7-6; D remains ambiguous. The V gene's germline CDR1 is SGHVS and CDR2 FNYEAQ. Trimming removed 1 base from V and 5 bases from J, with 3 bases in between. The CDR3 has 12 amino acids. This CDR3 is CASSLGDQPQHF. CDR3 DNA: TGTGCCAGCAGCTTAGGGGATCAGCCCCAGCATTTT.

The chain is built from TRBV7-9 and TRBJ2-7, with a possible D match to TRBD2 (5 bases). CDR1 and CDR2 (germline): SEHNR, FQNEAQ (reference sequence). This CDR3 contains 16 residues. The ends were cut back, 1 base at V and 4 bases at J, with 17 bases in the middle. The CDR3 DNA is TGTGCCAGCAGCTTAGGTTTGGCTAGCAACGGTTACGAGCAGTACTTC. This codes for CASSLGLASNGYEQYF.

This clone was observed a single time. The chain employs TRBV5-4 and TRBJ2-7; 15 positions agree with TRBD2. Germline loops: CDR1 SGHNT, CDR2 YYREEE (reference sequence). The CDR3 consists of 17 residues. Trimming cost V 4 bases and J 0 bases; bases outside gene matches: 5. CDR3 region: CASSPGTSGRTSYEQYF. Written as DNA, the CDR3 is TGTGCCAGCAGCCCAGGGACTAGCGGGAGGACCTCCTACGAGCAGTACTTC.

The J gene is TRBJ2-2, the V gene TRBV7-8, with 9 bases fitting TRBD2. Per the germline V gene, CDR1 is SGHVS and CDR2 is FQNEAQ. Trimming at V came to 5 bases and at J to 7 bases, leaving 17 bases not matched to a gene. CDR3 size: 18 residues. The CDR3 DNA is TGTGCCAGCAGCCTACGCCAACGTGTAGCGGGAGCTCACGGGGAGCTGTTTTTT. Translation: CASSLRQRVAGAHGELFF.

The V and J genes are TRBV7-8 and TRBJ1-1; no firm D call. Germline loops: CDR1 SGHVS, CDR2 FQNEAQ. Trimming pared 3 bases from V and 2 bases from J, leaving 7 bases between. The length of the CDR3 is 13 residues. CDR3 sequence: CASSFRANTEAFF. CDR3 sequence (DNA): TGTGCCAGCAGCTTTAGGGCAAACACTGAAGCTTTCTTT.